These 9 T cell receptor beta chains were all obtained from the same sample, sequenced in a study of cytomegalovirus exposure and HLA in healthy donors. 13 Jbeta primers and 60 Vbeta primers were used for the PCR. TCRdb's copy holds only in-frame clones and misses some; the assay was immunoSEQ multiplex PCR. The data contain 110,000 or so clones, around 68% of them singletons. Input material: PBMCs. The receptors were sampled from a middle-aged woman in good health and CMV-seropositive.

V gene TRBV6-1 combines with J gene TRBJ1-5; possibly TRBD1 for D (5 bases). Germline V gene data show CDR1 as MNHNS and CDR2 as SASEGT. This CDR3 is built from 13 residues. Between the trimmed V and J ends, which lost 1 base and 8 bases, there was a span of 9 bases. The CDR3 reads CASSEVRVKPQHF. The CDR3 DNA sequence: TGTGCCAGCAGTGAAGTCAGGGTTAAGCCCCAGCATTTT.

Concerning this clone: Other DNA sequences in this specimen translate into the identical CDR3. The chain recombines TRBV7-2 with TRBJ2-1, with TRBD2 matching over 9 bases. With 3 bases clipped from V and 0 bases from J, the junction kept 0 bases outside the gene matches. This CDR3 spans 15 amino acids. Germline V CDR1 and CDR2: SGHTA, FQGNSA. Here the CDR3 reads CASSFSGSSYNEQFF. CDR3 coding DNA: TGTGCCAGCAGCTTTAGCGGGAGCTCCTACAATGAGCAGTTCTTC.

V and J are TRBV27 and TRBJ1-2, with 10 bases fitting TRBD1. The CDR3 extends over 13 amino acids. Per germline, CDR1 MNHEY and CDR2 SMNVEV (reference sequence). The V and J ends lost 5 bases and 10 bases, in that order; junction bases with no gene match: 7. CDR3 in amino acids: CASSVTGQGIYTF. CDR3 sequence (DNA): TGTGCCAGCAGTGTTACGGGACAGGGGATCTACACCTTC.

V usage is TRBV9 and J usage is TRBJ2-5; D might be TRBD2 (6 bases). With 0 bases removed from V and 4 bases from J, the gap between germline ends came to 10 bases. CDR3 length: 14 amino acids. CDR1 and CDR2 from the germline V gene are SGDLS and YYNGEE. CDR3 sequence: CASSVDGGRETQYF. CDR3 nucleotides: TGTGCCAGCAGCGTAGATGGGGGGAGAGAGACCCAGTACTTC.

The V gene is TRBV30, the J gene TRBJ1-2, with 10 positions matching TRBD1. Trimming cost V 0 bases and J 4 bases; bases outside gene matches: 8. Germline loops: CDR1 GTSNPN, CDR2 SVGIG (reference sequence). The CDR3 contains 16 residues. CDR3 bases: TGTGCCTGGAGTGTACGACAGGGGGCTTCTCCCTATGGCTACACCTTC. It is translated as CAWSVRQGASPYGYTF.

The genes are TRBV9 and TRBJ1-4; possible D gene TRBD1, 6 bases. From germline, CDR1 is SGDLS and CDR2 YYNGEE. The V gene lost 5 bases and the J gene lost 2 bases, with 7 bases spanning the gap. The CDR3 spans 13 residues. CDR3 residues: CASRGQTNEKLFF. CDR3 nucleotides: TGTGCCAGCAGAGGACAGACTAATGAAAAACTGTTTTTT.

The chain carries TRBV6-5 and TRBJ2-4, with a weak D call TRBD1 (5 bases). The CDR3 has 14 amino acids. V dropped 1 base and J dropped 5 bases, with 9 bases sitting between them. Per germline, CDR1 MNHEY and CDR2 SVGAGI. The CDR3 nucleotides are TGTGCCAGCAGTTACTTGGCAGGGCAAAACATTCAGTACTTC. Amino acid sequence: CASSYLAGQNIQYF.

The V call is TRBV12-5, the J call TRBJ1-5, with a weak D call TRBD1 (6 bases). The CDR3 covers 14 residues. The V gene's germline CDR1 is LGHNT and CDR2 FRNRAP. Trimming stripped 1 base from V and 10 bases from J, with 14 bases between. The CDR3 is CASGLGAGASPQHF. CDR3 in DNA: TGTGCTAGTGGTTTGGGGGCGGGGGCTTCACCCCAGCATTTT.

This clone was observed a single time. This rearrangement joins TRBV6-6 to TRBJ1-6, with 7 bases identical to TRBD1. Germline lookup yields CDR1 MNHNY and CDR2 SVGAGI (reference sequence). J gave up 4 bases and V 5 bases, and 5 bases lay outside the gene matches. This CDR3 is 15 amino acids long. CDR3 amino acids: CASSPRDSYNSPLHF. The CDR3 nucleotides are TGTGCCAGCAGTCCCCGGGACAGTTATAATTCACCCCTCCACTTT.